These 13 T cell receptor beta chains originate from one sample sequenced in a study of Ad26.COV2.S vaccination and SARS-CoV-2 variants. Treatment meaning: around 19 received Ad26.COV2.S at low or high dose, single or two shots; roughly five received placebo; per-sample allocation not given. After the first vaccine or placebo injection, samples were drawn on day 63. Clones were read by immunoSEQ multiplex PCR, and TCRdb kept only the in-frame ones, dropping some. This table has some 340,000 clones, around four fifths appearing once. The specimen was peripheral blood, collected in a trial of Ad26.COV2.S vaccine versus placebo. The receptors here all came from a person aged 18 to 59 who received the Ad26.COV2.S COVID-19 vaccine or a placebo.

The CDR3 loop is CASSFTRYEQYF. CDR3 coding DNA: TGTGCCAGCAGTTTTACCCGGTACGAGCAGTACTTC. The rearrangement links TRBV12-3 or TRBV12-4 to TRBJ2-7; the D is unclear. Trimming took 3 bases from V and 4 from J, leaving 7 bases between them. The CDR3 spans 12 residues.

J is TRBJ1-6 and V is TRBV12-2; the DNA was not used to check the table's D call, TRBD1. TRBV12-2 is described as a pseudogene. CDR3 length: 18 amino acids. The CDR3 region has the DNA TGTGCAAGTCGCTCCGGCAGGGGGGCCCACTCCTATAATTCACCCCTCCACTTT. It is translated as CASRSGRGAHSYNSPLHF.

The chain links TRBV30 to TRBJ2-1, with TRBD1 matching over 7 bases. Looked up from germline, CDR1 is GTSNPN and CDR2 is SVGIG (reference sequence). The CDR3 is 14 residues long. Trimming cost V 4 bases and J 1 base; bases outside gene matches: 4. The CDR3: CAWKRGLSYNEQFF. The CDR3 DNA sequence: TGTGCCTGGAAAAGGGGGCTGTCCTACAATGAGCAGTTCTTC.

The chain links TRBV7-3 to TRBJ1-1; no definite D call. This CDR3 has 13 residues. V was shortened by 2 bases and J by 7 bases, with 11 bases between the two germline ends. Germline CDR1 is SGHTA and CDR2 is FQGTGA. CDR3 DNA: TGTGCCAGCAGCTTAGGTTACGGGTTTGAAGCTTTCTTT. Amino acids: CASSLGYGFEAFF. The whole variable domain, remainder taken from reference TRBV7-3 and TRBJ1-1, is GAGVSQTPSNKVTEKGKYVELRCDPISGHTALYWYRQSLGQGPEFLIYFQGTGAADDSGLPNDRFFAVRPEGSVSTLKIQRTERGDSAVYLCASSLGYGFEAFFGQGTRLTVV.

The chain joins TRBV5-3 to TRBJ1-2; D may be TRBD1 (5 bases). TRBV5-3 is assigned to the ORF class and has an uncertain function. The CDR3 covers 15 residues. Trimming pared 9 bases from V and 7 bases from J, leaving 25 bases between. The CDR3 DNA is TGTGCCACAAGAGGGGATATTTCGGTCTCTATTGGCTACACCTTC. Its translation is CATRGDISVSIGYTF.

The chain is built from TRBV2 and TRBJ2-7; D possibly corresponds to TRBD1 (5 bases). Germline V gene lookup returns CDR1 SNHLY and CDR2 FYNNEI. V lost 2 bases and J 4 bases, leaving 6 bases between the germline ends. This CDR3 comprises 12 residues. CDR3 residues: CASSEQGYEQYF. As DNA, the CDR3 is TGTGCCAGCAGTGAACAGGGATACGAGCAGTACTTC. The full variable domain, its missing parts supplied by reference TRBV2 and TRBJ2-7, is EPEVTQTPSHQVTQMGQEVILRCVPISNHLYFYWYRQILGQKVEFLVSFYNNEISEKSEIFDDQFSVERPDGSNFTLKIRSTKLEDSAMYFCASSEQGYEQYFGPGTRLTVT.

This sequence joins TRBV5-1 and TRBJ2-5; either TRBD1 or TRBD2 may supply D (7 bases each). Trimming cost V 2 bases and J 5 bases, with 16 bases left between them. The CDR3 is 15 amino acids. The V gene's germline CDR1 is SGHRS and CDR2 YFSETQ. In DNA, the CDR3 is TGCGCCAGCAGCTTCAACACAGGGGAGGGGGAGACCCAGTACTTC. Protein product: CASSFNTGEGETQYF.

As to this clone: This specimen includes other DNA sequences encoding the same CDR3. J is TRBJ1-4 and V is TRBV5-1; 8 positions match TRBD1. Germline V CDR1 and CDR2: SGHRS, YFSETQ. The CDR3 consists of 15 residues. The J segment lost 2 bases and the V segment lost 3 bases, leaving 3 bases of the junction unmatched. The CDR3 here is CASSSQGATNEKLFF. In nucleotides, the CDR3 is TGCGCCAGCAGCTCTCAGGGGGCGACTAATGAAAAACTGTTTTTT.

The gene calls are TRBV28 and TRBJ2-2; tentative D call: TRBD1 (6 bases). V dropped 7 bases and J dropped 6 bases, with 15 bases sitting between them. Germline assignment: CDR1 MDHEN and CDR2 SYDVKM. The CDR3 has 14 residues. The CDR3 region is CASTLYRAPGELFF. In DNA form, the CDR3 reads TGTGCCAGCACCCTTTACAGGGCTCCCGGGGAGCTGTTTTTT.

This clone showed up just once. The chain joins TRBV2 to TRBJ2-3, with a tentative D call TRBD1 (6 bases). Germline loops: CDR1 SNHLY, CDR2 FYNNEI. V was cut by 8 bases and J by 6 bases, with 15 bases left in between. The CDR3 is 13 residues long. CDR3 nucleotide sequence: TGTGCCAGCCAACAGACAGGCCCGGATACGCAGTATTTT. Amino acids: CASQQTGPDTQYF.

The CDR3 protein is CASSFGQGDGYTF. The CDR3 coding sequence is TGTGCCAGCAGCTTTGGACAGGGGGATGGCTACACCTTC. The chain couples TRBV14 to TRBJ1-2; 10 bases are a match to TRBD1. This CDR3 comprises 13 residues. The V segment lost 5 bases and the J segment 6 bases; nucleotides outside the gene matches: 3. Germline V gene sequence: CDR1 SGHDN, CDR2 FVKESK.

The chain joins TRBV11-2 to TRBJ2-4; weak D call: TRBD2 (6 bases). The V end lost 2 bases, the J end lost 3 bases, and 17 bases lay between the germline ends. Germline assignment: CDR1 SGHAT and CDR2 FQNNGV. The CDR3 is 17 residues long. The DNA of the CDR3 is TGTGCCAGCAGCTTAAGGGAGGACGGGGGTGGCAAAAACATTCAGTACTTC. Its protein product is CASSLREDGGGKNIQYF.

J is TRBJ2-3 and V is TRBV7-8; no clear D. CDR1 is SGHVS, CDR2 FQNEAQ, per germline. This CDR3 region has 14 residues. Between the trimmed V and J ends, which lost 4 bases and 6 bases, there was a span of 14 bases. The DNA of the CDR3 is TGTGCCAGCAGCTCGTCGGGTTTCGGCGATACGCAGTATTTT. It is translated as CASSSSGFGDTQYF.